The 25 T cell receptor beta chains below come from one sample, sequenced in a study of blood T cell repertoires in COVID-19. Only in-frame clones appear in the TCRdb table, and some are missing; sequencing was by immunoSEQ multiplex PCR. Here the sample spans 70,000 or so clones, 87% being singletons. Source material: peripheral blood. Every receptor here comes from a woman aged 50 to 65 with acute or convalescent COVID-19.

The chain uses TRBV5-1 and TRBJ2-1; 9 bases match TRBD1. V lost 0 bases to trimming and J lost 1 base; unmatched junction nucleotides: 8. The CDR3 runs to 18 residues. Germline V gene data show CDR1 as SGHRS and CDR2 as YFSETQ. The CDR3 region is CASSLVGQGDFSYNEQFF. In DNA form, the CDR3 reads TGCGCCAGCAGCTTGGTGGGACAGGGTGATTTTTCCTACAATGAGCAGTTCTTC.

This chain uses TRBV5-6 with TRBJ2-7; TRBD1 agrees at 12 bases. Per germline, CDR1 SGHDT and CDR2 YYEEEE. There are 15 residues in the CDR3. The V and J ends lost 4 bases and 3 bases, in that order; junction bases with no gene match: 5. CDR3 protein: CASSEGQGAGYEQYF. The CDR3 coding sequence is TGTGCCAGCAGCGAGGGACAGGGGGCGGGCTACGAGCAGTACTTC.

This CDR3 is CASSQAAANYGYTF. CDR3 DNA sequence: TGCGCCAGCAGCCAAGCTGCAGCTAACTATGGCTACACCTTC. This chain uses TRBV4-1 with TRBJ1-2; D gene uncertain. This CDR3 is built from 14 residues. The germline V gene has CDR1 MGHRA and CDR2 YSYEKL. Trimming removed 1 base from V and 0 bases from J, with 6 bases in between.

This clone was found a few times. The V gene is TRBV7-2, the J gene TRBJ1-1, with D tentatively TRBD1 (6 bases). CDR1 and CDR2 (germline): SGHTA, FQGNSA. V lost 3 bases and J lost 2, with 13 bases in between. CDR3 size: 15 residues. DNA for the CDR3: TGTGCCAGCAGCTTGGACAGCCTACTCAACACTGAAGCTTTCTTT. Its translation is CASSLDSLLNTEAFF.

The gene calls are TRBV5-6 and TRBJ1-1, with 7 positions matching TRBD1. Germline V CDR1 and CDR2: SGHDT, YYEEEE. The CDR3 covers 13 residues. The J segment lost 3 bases and the V segment lost 3 bases, leaving 2 bases of the junction unmatched. CDR3 sequence: CASSWGTDTEAFF. For the CDR3, the DNA is TGTGCCAGCAGCTGGGGGACAGACACTGAAGCTTTCTTT.

Only a few counts were recorded for this clone. The V and J genes are TRBV5-1 and TRBJ2-1; the D gene is possibly TRBD2 (6 bases). Per the germline V gene, CDR1 is SGHRS and CDR2 is YFSETQ. The CDR3 sequence is 17 residues long. Between the trimmed V and J ends, which lost 4 bases and 4 bases, there was a span of 21 bases. The CDR3 loop reads CASSLTPPGLAYNEQFF. The CDR3 DNA follows: TGCGCCAGCAGCCTTACGCCTCCGGGGCTAGCGTACAATGAGCAGTTCTTC.

CDR3 protein: CASSPKIQGYRNTEAFF. The CDR3, as DNA: TGTGCCAGCAGCCCGAAGATACAGGGATATAGGAACACTGAAGCTTTCTTT. J is TRBJ1-1 and V is TRBV7-9, with D perhaps matching TRBD1 (6 bases). The CDR3 length is 17 residues. Germline loops: CDR1 SEHNR, CDR2 FQNEAQ (reference sequence). Trimming cost V 5 bases and J 1 base, with 20 bases left between them.

The chain uses TRBV19 and TRBJ2-2; a possible D gene is TRBD1 (6 bases). Germline CDR1 is LNHDA and CDR2 is SQIVND (reference sequence). The CDR3 extends over 14 amino acids. Between the trimmed V and J ends, which lost 6 bases and 4 bases, there was a span of 12 bases. As DNA, the CDR3 is TGTGCCAGTAGCAGGGGAGACCTCACCGGGGAGCTGTTTTTT. It encodes CASSRGDLTGELFF.

This chain links TRBV19 with TRBJ1-1; perhaps TRBD1 as D (5 bases). The CDR3 sequence is 15 residues long. The V end was cut by 6 bases, the J end by 1 base, with 15 bases between. Looked up from germline, CDR1 is LNHDA and CDR2 is SQIVND (reference sequence). DNA for the CDR3: TGTGCCAGTAGGCTCGGAGGGACTACGAACACTGAAGCTTTCTTT. Translation gives CASRLGGTTNTEAFF.

The chain links TRBV3-1 (or the pseudogene TRBV3-2) to TRBJ2-2; no clear D gene. This CDR3 has 17 residues. The V gene lost 1 base and the J gene lost 6 bases, with 18 bases spanning the gap. Germline CDR1 and CDR2: LGHDT and YNNKEL (reference sequence). CDR3 coding DNA: TGTGCCAGCAGCCAAGTCTTCCCGTCCTCTGAGCCCGGGGAGCTGTTTTTT. It yields the protein CASSQVFPSSEPGELFF.

The chain joins TRBV6-2 or TRBV6-3 to TRBJ2-7; 9 bases align to TRBD2. V lost 4 bases and J lost 4; bases outside the gene matches: 11. Germline loops: CDR1 MNHEY, CDR2 SVGEGT. The CDR3 loop spans 16 amino acids. CDR3 DNA sequence: TGTGCCAGCAGTTCGCCTCGGACTAGCGCGACTTACGAGCAGTACTTC. It encodes CASSSPRTSATYEQYF.

The genes are TRBV10-3 and TRBJ2-3, with TRBD2 identical over 12 bases. Looked up from germline, CDR1 is ENHRY and CDR2 is SYGVKD. V shed 5 bases and J 2 bases; nucleotides not matched to a gene: 2. The CDR3 totals 15 residues. CDR3 sequence (DNA): TGTGCCATCAGTTCTAGCGGGGGGGCCACAGATACGCAGTATTTT. Translating it yields CAISSSGGATDTQYF.

The CDR3: CAISGLTGRSGNTIYF. In nucleotides, the CDR3 is TGTGCCATCAGTGGACTGACAGGCCGCTCGGGAAACACCATATATTTT. The rearrangement links TRBV10-3 to TRBJ1-3; a possible D gene is TRBD1 (6 bases). Germline V gene sequence: CDR1 ENHRY, CDR2 SYGVKD. The CDR3 runs to 16 residues. Trimming left V 4 bases short and J 4 bases short, with 17 bases between.

The V and J genes are TRBV7-3 and TRBJ1-1; D possibly corresponds to TRBD1 (5 bases). V dropped 7 bases and J dropped 4 bases, with 16 bases sitting between them. Germline assignment: CDR1 SGHTA and CDR2 FQGTGA. CDR3 length: 14 amino acids. CDR3 DNA sequence: TGTGCCAGCACCACCCTGGGAAGGGGCACTGAAGCTTTCTTT. This translates into CASTTLGRGTEAFF.

The V gene is TRBV6-5, the J gene TRBJ1-2; no reliable D call. The CDR3 loop spans 14 amino acids. Between the trimmed V and J ends, which lost 0 bases and 4 bases, there was a span of 9 bases. CDR1 and CDR2 (germline): MNHEY, SVGAGI. This chain's CDR3 is CASSYSDSLYGYTF. The CDR3 DNA sequence: TGTGCCAGCAGTTACTCCGACTCTCTCTATGGCTACACCTTC.

This clone was observed a handful of times. The V and J genes are TRBV15 and TRBJ1-2; 12 bases match TRBD1. V gave up 4 bases and J gave up 2 bases; unmatched junction bases: 2. CDR1 and CDR2 from the germline V gene are LNHNV and YYDKDF (reference sequence). CDR3 length: 15 residues. The CDR3 DNA follows: TGTGCCACCAGCATGGGACAGGGGGCGAACTATGGCTACACCTTC. This encodes CATSMGQGANYGYTF. Variable domain in full (rest from reference TRBV15 and TRBJ1-2): DAMVIQNPRYQVTQFGKPVTLSCSQTLNHNVMYWYQQKSSQAPKLLFHYYDKDFNNEADTPDNFQSRRPNTSFCFLDIRSPGLGDTAMYLCATSMGQGANYGYTFGSGTRLTVV.

The rearrangement joins TRBV3-1 (or the pseudogene TRBV3-2) to TRBJ2-7; D unresolved. This CDR3 is 13 amino acids long. CDR1 is LGHDT, CDR2 YNNKEL, per germline (reference sequence). V was pared by 1 base and J by 7 bases, with 11 bases between. CDR3 nucleotides: TGTGCCAGCAGCCAAGTATCCACTCAAGAGCAGTACTTC. It specifies CASSQVSTQEQYF.

This chain uses TRBV6-6 with TRBJ1-6; maybe TRBD1 (5 bases). CDR3 size: 14 residues. The ends were cut back, 6 bases at V and 6 bases at J, with 12 bases in the middle. Germline V lookup: CDR1 MNHNY, CDR2 SVGAGI (reference sequence). CDR3 residues: CASSKDSLNSPLHF. The CDR3 DNA is TGTGCCAGCAGCAAAGACAGCCTTAATTCACCCCTCCACTTT.

The chain couples TRBV6-6 to TRBJ1-2; no reliable D call. The ends were cut back, 6 bases at V and 8 bases at J, with 16 bases in the middle. CDR3 length: 13 residues. Germline V lookup: CDR1 MNHNY, CDR2 SVGAGI (reference sequence). CDR3 nucleotides: TGTGCCAGCAGCCAGAACCGGGCGGGAGGCTACACCTTC. Its translation: CASSQNRAGGYTF.

The CDR3 nucleotides read TGTGCCAGCACCCCACTAGCGGGAGGCTACGAGCAGTACTTC. Protein: CASTPLAGGYEQYF. V and J are TRBV9 and TRBJ2-7; TRBD2 matches at 12 bases. This CDR3 has 14 residues. V trimming: 6 bases; J trimming: 3 bases; junction bases outside the gene matches: 4. Germline loops: CDR1 SGDLS, CDR2 YYNGEE.

With regard to this clone: A much larger clonotype is one base distant, so this may be a read error. The CDR3 loop is CASSFGGSSYEQYF. CDR3 nucleotides: TGCGCCAGCAGCTTCGGGGGGAGCTCCTACGAGCAGTACTTC. V gene TRBV5-1 combines with J gene TRBJ2-7, with TRBD2 matching 7 bases. CDR1 is SGHRS and CDR2 is YFSETQ in the germline V gene. The CDR3 is 14 amino acids. After removal of 2 bases from V and 0 bases from J, the junction contained 2 bases not matched to a gene.

V gene TRBV4-1 combines with J gene TRBJ1-5; no clear D gene. V dropped 4 bases and J dropped 6 bases, with 13 bases sitting between them. This CDR3 is 14 amino acids long. The V gene's germline CDR1 is MGHRA and CDR2 YSYEKL. The CDR3 region is CASSPQAGGQPQHF. CDR3 DNA: TGCGCCAGCAGCCCGCAGGCCGGAGGTCAGCCCCAGCATTTT.

The chain employs TRBV5-1 and TRBJ1-3, with 8 bases that match TRBD1. Losses at the gene ends were 3 bases for V and 3 bases for J; bases not matched to a gene: 5. The CDR3 contains 15 residues. Germline loops: CDR1 SGHRS, CDR2 YFSETQ. This CDR3 is CASSWDRQNGNTIYF. CDR3 in DNA: TGCGCCAGCAGCTGGGACAGGCAAAATGGAAACACCATATATTTT.

The chain carries TRBV12-3 or TRBV12-4 and TRBJ2-2; no firm D call. This CDR3 is 13 amino acids long. V gave up 6 bases and J gave up 4 bases, with 9 bases separating them. The DNA of the CDR3 is TGTGCCAGCAGCCACGGTGGCACCGGGGAGCTGTTTTTT. The encoded protein is CASSHGGTGELFF.

The chain links TRBV7-3 to TRBJ1-4, with TRBD1 identical over 8 bases. The V segment lost 5 bases and the J segment 4 bases; nucleotides outside the gene matches: 6. CDR3 length: 15 amino acids. The germline V gene encodes CDR1 SGHTA and CDR2 FQGTGA. CDR3 amino acids: CASSLQGAGNEKLFF. CDR3 sequence (DNA): TGTGCCAGCAGCCTTCAGGGGGCAGGTAATGAAAAACTGTTTTTT.